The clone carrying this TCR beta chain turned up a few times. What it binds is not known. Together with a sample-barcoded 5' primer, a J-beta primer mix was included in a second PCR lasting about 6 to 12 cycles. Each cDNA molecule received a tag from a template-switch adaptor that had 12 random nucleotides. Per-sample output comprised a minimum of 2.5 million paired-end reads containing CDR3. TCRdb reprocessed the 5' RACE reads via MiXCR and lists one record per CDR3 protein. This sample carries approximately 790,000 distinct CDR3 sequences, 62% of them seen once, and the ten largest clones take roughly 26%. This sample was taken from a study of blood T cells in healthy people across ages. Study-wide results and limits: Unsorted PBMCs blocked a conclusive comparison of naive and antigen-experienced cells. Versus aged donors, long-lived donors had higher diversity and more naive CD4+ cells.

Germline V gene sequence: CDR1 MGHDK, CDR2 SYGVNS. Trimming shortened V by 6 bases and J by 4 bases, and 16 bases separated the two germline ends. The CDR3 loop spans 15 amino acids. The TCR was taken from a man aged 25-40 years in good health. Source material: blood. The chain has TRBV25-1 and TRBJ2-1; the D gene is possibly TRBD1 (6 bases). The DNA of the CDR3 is TGTGCCAGCAGCCCAGGGGCCCCTGGGTACAATGAGCAGTTCTTC. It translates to CASSPGAPGYNEQFF.